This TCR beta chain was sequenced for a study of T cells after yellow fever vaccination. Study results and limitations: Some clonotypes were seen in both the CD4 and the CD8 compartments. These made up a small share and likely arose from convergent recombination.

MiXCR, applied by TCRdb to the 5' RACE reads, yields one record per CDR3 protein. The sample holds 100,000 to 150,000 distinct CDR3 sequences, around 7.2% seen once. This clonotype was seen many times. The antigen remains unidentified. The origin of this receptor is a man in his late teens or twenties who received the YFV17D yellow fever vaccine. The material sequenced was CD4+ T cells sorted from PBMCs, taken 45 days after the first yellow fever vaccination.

CDR3: CASSPSRASPLHF. The CDR3 DNA is TGTGCCAGCAGCCCATCCAGGGCTTCACCCCTCCACTTT. The genes are TRBV14 and TRBJ1-6; weak D call: TRBD1 (5 bases). Germline assignment: CDR1 SGHDN and CDR2 FVKESK. This CDR3 contains 13 residues. V was cut by 4 bases and J by 9 bases, with 10 bases left in between.